The rows below give T cell receptor beta chains drawn from one sample of a study of T-cell reconstitution after alpha-beta-depleted transplantation in children. TCRdb used MiXCR to reprocess the PCR reads, holding one entry per CDR3 protein. This sample has under 750,000 distinct CDR3 sequences, with roughly 23% found just once. The source was PBMCs, mostly from graft donor cells, collected 360 days after TCRalphabeta/CD19-depleted stem cell transplant. The receptors were gathered from a boy in the first two years of life who had a stem cell transplant for acute myeloid leukemia, so the T cells may come from the graft donor. Each CDR3 is given with its conserved first and last residue. A D gene is named only where the DNA matches it firmly. Expanded clones get a size class; other rows say once, few or many, or leave the size out.

v_gene,abundance,d_gene,j_gene,CDR3nt,CDR3aa
TRBV6-6,few,TRBD2,TRBJ2-5,TGTGCCAGCAGGCCTCCGGGACTAGCTAAGGAGACCCAGTACTTC,CASRPPGLAKETQYF
TRBV20-1,.,TRBD2,TRBJ2-4,TGCAGTGCCAGAGTTGCCAGCGGGGGAGCCAAAAACATTCAGTACTTC,CSARVASGGAKNIQYF
TRBV5-4,once,TRBD2,TRBJ2-1,TGTGCCAGCAGCTTGGGAAGTTGGGCTAGCGGGGGGGCCCCTGAGCAGTTCTTC,CASSLGSWASGGAPEQFF
TRBV5-1,many,.,TRBJ2-4,TGCGCCAGCAGCTTGGGGGACCTTCAAAACATTCAGTACTTC,CASSLGDLQNIQYF
TRBV6-1,few,TRBD1,TRBJ1-2,TGTGCCAGCAGTGAAACGGGGACAGACTATGGCTACACCTTC,CASSETGTDYGYTF
TRBV7-2,.,.,TRBJ1-3,TGTGCCAGCAGCAACGGACGGACTCCTGGAAACACCATATATTTT,CASSNGRTPGNTIYF
TRBV29-1,.,.,TRBJ2-1,TGCAGCGCTCACATGAGCTCCTACAATGAGCAGTTCTTC,CSAHMSSYNEQFF
TRBV20-1,few,.,TRBJ1-1,TGCAGTGCTGATAGGAACACTGAAGCTTTCTTT,CSADRNTEAFF
TRBV5-6,.,TRBD1,TRBJ2-2,TGTGCCAGCAGCTTACGACAGGGTAGCATATCCGGGGAGCTGTTTTTT,CASSLRQGSISGELFF
TRBV29-1,many,TRBD1,TRBJ1-2,TGCAGCGTTGAAGATCTGCCAGGGGGGGACTATGGCTACACCTTC,CSVEDLPGGDYGYTF
TRBV20-1,few,.,TRBJ2-3,TGCAGTGCTAGGGACCTTAGGGGCGGGGGCACAGATACGCAGTATTTT,CSARDLRGGGTDTQYF
TRBV10-2,many,.,TRBJ1-5,TGCGCCAGCAGGAAATCCCTCTTGGGCGATAGCAATCAGCCCCAGCATTTT,CASRKSLLGDSNQPQHF
TRBV4-1,few,.,TRBJ2-3,TGCGCCAGCAGCCAAGTCTCAGGATTCGCCGATACGCAGTATTTT,CASSQVSGFADTQYF
TRBV28,.,.,TRBJ2-2,TGTGCCAGCAGTCACCACGGCTGGGGGCGGCCTACCGGGGAGCTGTTTTTT,CASSHHGWGRPTGELFF
TRBV7-2,few,.,TRBJ2-3,TGTGCCAGCAGCTTGTGGGCGACAGATACGCAGTATTTT,CASSLWATDTQYF
TRBV15,.,.,TRBJ2-5,TGTGCCACCAGCAGAGTTCACTCCCAAGAGACCCAGTACTTC,CATSRVHSQETQYF
TRBV12-3/TRBV12-4,.,TRBD1,TRBJ2-4,TGTGCCAGCAGTCCATCGTTCGGACAGGGGAGGGACATTCAGTACTTC,CASSPSFGQGRDIQYF
TRBV6-2/TRBV6-3,many,.,TRBJ1-3,TGTGCCAGCAGTGCCGGGACGGACCGGAATTTT,CASSAGTDRNF
TRBV15,.,TRBD1,TRBJ2-1,TGTGCCACCAGCGTAAGCCGGGACAGACTATACAATGAGCAGTTCTTC,CATSVSRDRLYNEQFF
TRBV4-1,many,TRBD1,TRBJ1-3,TGCGCCAGCAGCCCCACAGGGGCCGTCTCTGGAAACACCATATATTTT,CASSPTGAVSGNTIYF
TRBV18,.,TRBD1,TRBJ1-6,TGTGCCAGCTCATCCCGACAGGGGGCTTATTCACCCCTCCACTTT,CASSSRQGAYSPLHF
TRBV5-1,.,TRBD1,TRBJ1-2,TGCGCCAGCAGATTCGGGACAGAAGATGGCTACACCTTC,CASRFGTEDGYTF
TRBV7-9,.,.,TRBJ1-2,TGTGCCAGCAGCCAAGCGACAGGACTATATGGCTACACCTTC,CASSQATGLYGYTF
TRBV7-6,few,TRBD2,TRBJ2-5,TGTGCCAGCAGCTTCGGACTAGCGGGGGGCCAAGAGACCCAGTACTTC,CASSFGLAGGQETQYF
TRBV7-9,once,TRBD1,TRBJ2-1,TGTGCCAGCAGCTTTGGACAGGGTGGTGAGCAGTTCTTC,CASSFGQGGEQFF
TRBV7-2,many,.,TRBJ1-1,TGTGCCAGCAGCATAAGCCCGAGGACTGAAGCTTTCTTT,CASSISPRTEAFF
TRBV20-1,many,.,TRBJ2-7,TGCAGTGCTAGAGCGAGAGGGGGGGCCTACGAGCAGTACTTC,CSARARGGAYEQYF
TRBV7-2,once,TRBD2,TRBJ2-3,TGTGCCAGCAGCTTTCGACTAGCGGGCACAGATACGCAGTATTTT,CASSFRLAGTDTQYF
TRBV20-1,few,.,TRBJ1-6,TGCAGTGCTAAGGCGAGCTCCTATAATTCACCCCTCCACTTT,CSAKASSYNSPLHF
TRBV11-1,.,TRBD1,TRBJ2-7,TGTGCCAGCAGGTCCGGGACAGGGGTAGTCGGGTTAAGGGACTACGAGCAGTACTTC,CASRSGTGVVGLRDYEQYF
TRBV24-1,.,TRBD1,TRBJ2-1,TGTGCCACCAGTGGAGGCCGATCGACAGGGGCTTACAATGAGCAGTTCTTC,CATSGGRSTGAYNEQFF
TRBV12-3/TRBV12-4,.,.,TRBJ2-3,TGTGCCAGCAGTTTGGTGAACAGGCCCCCAGATACGCAGTATTTT,CASSLVNRPPDTQYF
TRBV20-1,many,.,TRBJ2-2,TGCAGTGCTAGCCGCGAGGGTACCGGGGAGCTGTTTTTT,CSASREGTGELFF
TRBV20-1,.,TRBD2,TRBJ2-7,TGCAGTGCTAGAGACCTAGCGGGCGGATATGTGCAGTACTTC,CSARDLAGGYVQYF
TRBV20-1,many,.,TRBJ2-5,TGCAGTGCTAGCCCCGGAGGTGGGCAGGGTCTGGAGACCCAGTACTTC,CSASPGGGQGLETQYF